These 22 T cell receptor beta chains were sequenced from one sample in a study of blood T cell repertoires in COVID-19. Only in-frame clones appear in the TCRdb table, and some are missing; sequencing was by immunoSEQ multiplex PCR. The table has under 150,000 clones, roughly 83% seen once. The specimen sequenced was peripheral blood. The receptor set was obtained from an elderly woman with acute or convalescent COVID-19.

In this sample, this clone turned up a few times. The rearrangement uses TRBV3-1 (or the pseudogene TRBV3-2) and TRBJ1-2; 7 bases agree with TRBD1. The CDR3 is 15 residues long. The germline gives CDR1 LGHDT, CDR2 YNNKEL (reference sequence). The V gene end was trimmed by 1 base and the J gene end by 7 bases; junction bases not matched to a gene: 9. The DNA of the CDR3 is TGTGCCAGCAGCCAAGTAGGAGACAGGGTTATTGGCTACACCTTC. It translates to CASSQVGDRVIGYTF.

This CDR3 is CASSQKAGTQGTGELFF. CDR3 nucleotide sequence: TGTGCCAGCAGCCAAAAAGCGGGAACTCAAGGGACCGGGGAGCTGTTTTTT. The chain joins TRBV14 to TRBJ2-2, with 7 nucleotides matching TRBD2. Germline CDR1 SGHDN, CDR2 FVKESK. J was trimmed by 5 bases and V by 2 bases; bases with no gene match: 11. The CDR3 contains 17 residues.

V is TRBV19 and J is TRBJ1-5, with TRBD1 matching over 7 bases. The CDR3 runs to 15 residues. V trimming: 5 bases; J trimming: 0 bases; junction bases outside the gene matches: 4. In germline, CDR1 is LNHDA, CDR2 SQIVND (reference sequence). CDR3 residues: CASSVGQVSNQPQHF. The CDR3 DNA is TGTGCCAGTAGTGTCGGACAGGTTAGCAATCAGCCCCAGCATTTT.

Only one count was recorded for this clone. V usage is TRBV14 and J usage is TRBJ1-1, with D possibly TRBD1 on 6 matching bases. With 0 bases removed from V and 4 bases from J, the gap between germline ends came to 9 bases. This CDR3 spans 14 amino acids. Germline V gives CDR1 SGHDN, CDR2 FVKESK. In DNA, the CDR3 is TGTGCCAGCAGCCAAGACTCAGGGGTCACTGAAGCTTTCTTT. Its translation: CASSQDSGVTEAFF.

This chain links TRBV21-1 with TRBJ1-6; no DNA check was done on the table's D call, TRBD1. TRBV21-1 is a pseudogene. The CDR3 runs to 15 residues. This CDR3 reads CASSGQGPGNSPLHF. The CDR3 DNA is TGTGCCAGCAGCGGACAGGGTCCGGGGAATTCACCCCTCCACTTT.

The V and J genes are TRBV2 and TRBJ1-2; D remains ambiguous. The V end was cut by 3 bases, the J end by 2 bases, with 13 bases between. Germline values: CDR1 SNHLY, CDR2 FYNNEI. CDR3 length: 15 amino acids. The CDR3 spells CASSELWQSNYGYTF. The CDR3 coding sequence is TGTGCCAGCAGTGAGTTGTGGCAGTCGAACTATGGCTACACCTTC.

The chain has TRBV4-3 and TRBJ2-5, with D maybe TRBD2 (6 bases). Trimming cost V 5 bases and J 7 bases, with 11 bases left between them. Looked up from germline, CDR1 is LGHNA and CDR2 is YSLEER. The CDR3 extends over 12 amino acids. The CDR3 sequence is CASSVGAGTQYF. Here the CDR3 DNA reads TGCGCCAGCAGCGTGGGAGCGGGGACCCAGTACTTC.

This clone was picked up a small number of times. The chain uses TRBV4-3 and TRBJ2-5, with D tentatively TRBD1 (5 bases). V was trimmed by 0 bases and J by 4 bases, leaving 12 bases between them. The CDR3 runs to 15 residues. Looked up from germline, CDR1 is LGHNA and CDR2 is YSLEER. CDR3 nucleotides: TGCGCCAGCAGCCAAGATCTGGGGCGGAGAGAGACCCAGTACTTC. It translates to CASSQDLGRRETQYF.

This clone has just one count. The chain uses TRBV29-1 and TRBJ2-3, with a tentative D call TRBD1 (5 bases). Trimming removed 5 bases from V and 4 bases from J, with 13 bases in between. CDR1 SQVTM and CDR2 ANQGSEA come from the germline V gene. The length of the CDR3 is 13 residues. CDR3 amino acids: CSVLQDEADTQYF. The CDR3 region has the DNA TGCAGCGTTCTACAGGACGAAGCAGATACGCAGTATTTT.

V gene TRBV2 combines with J gene TRBJ2-5; 16 positions match TRBD2. This CDR3 is built from 16 residues. CDR1 is SNHLY, CDR2 FYNNEI, per germline. J lost 5 bases, V lost 6 bases, and 6 bases had no gene match. The CDR3 loop is CASRGTSGRARETQYF. The CDR3 coding sequence is TGTGCCAGCAGGGGGACTAGCGGGAGGGCCCGGGAGACCCAGTACTTC. The full variable domain, rest sourced from reference TRBV2 and TRBJ2-5, is EPEVTQTPSHQVTQMGQEVILRCVPISNHLYFYWYRQILGQKVEFLVSFYNNEISEKSEIFDDQFSVERPDGSNFTLKIRSTKLEDSAMYFCASRGTSGRARETQYFGPGTRLLVL.

V gene TRBV5-8 combines with J gene TRBJ1-5; possibly TRBD1 for D (6 bases). This CDR3 is built from 15 residues. Deletions cut 4 bases from V and 8 bases from J, with 19 bases between. Per germline, CDR1 SGHTS and CDR2 YDEGEE. The CDR3 bases are TGTGCCAGCAGCCCGACGGGAACAGGGAGAGAGCCCCAGCATTTT. Translating gives CASSPTGTGREPQHF.

The chain uses TRBV12-5 and TRBJ1-4; weak D call: TRBD1 (6 bases). Germline V lookup: CDR1 LGHNT, CDR2 FRNRAP. The CDR3 is 16 residues long. Trimming left V 1 base short and J 0 bases short, with 9 bases between. The CDR3 region has the DNA TGTGCTAGTGGTTTGGGGACAGCAGCAACTAATGAAAAACTGTTTTTT. Its protein product is CASGLGTAATNEKLFF.

V gene TRBV18 combines with J gene TRBJ2-5; weak D call: TRBD1 (6 bases). Germline V gene sequence: CDR1 KGHSH, CDR2 LQKENI. The V end lost 3 bases, the J end lost 3 bases, and 11 bases lay between the germline ends. This CDR3 comprises 14 residues. CDR3 residues: CASSPQYREETQYF. DNA for the CDR3: TGTGCCAGCTCACCCCAGTACAGGGAAGAGACCCAGTACTTC.

J is TRBJ2-7 and V is TRBV2; TRBD2 is a possible D gene (9 bases). V was shortened by 7 bases and J by 1 base, with 26 bases between the two germline ends. This CDR3 is built from 18 residues. In germline, CDR1 is SNHLY, CDR2 FYNNEI. The CDR3 sequence is CASTRDRGGRGWSYEQYF. In DNA form, the CDR3 reads TGTGCCAGCACCCGAGACAGGGGCGGGAGGGGGTGGTCCTACGAGCAGTACTTC.

This sequence joins TRBV2 and TRBJ1-6; 8 nucleotides agree with TRBD1. Unmatched junction bases numbered 6, after V lost 6 bases and J lost 5 bases. The germline CDR1 and CDR2 sequences are SNHLY and FYNNEI. This CDR3 is built from 15 residues. CDR3 nucleotide sequence: TGTGCCAGCAGGGAGGACAGGGTAAATAATTCACCCCTCCACTTT. Its translation is CASREDRVNNSPLHF.

V usage is TRBV6-2 or TRBV6-3 and J usage is TRBJ1-4, with unresolved D. V was pared by 3 bases and J by 14 bases, with 10 bases between. This CDR3 contains 11 residues. In germline, CDR1 is MNHEY, CDR2 SVGEGT. In DNA, the CDR3 is TGTGCCAGCAGTTATGGTCTGGCTCTGTTTTTT. Translating gives CASSYGLALFF.

The V and J genes are TRBV5-1 and TRBJ1-1; 7 positions match TRBD1. The CDR3 runs 16 residues. J lost 5 bases, V lost 4 bases, and 14 bases had no gene match. Germline lookup yields CDR1 SGHRS and CDR2 YFSETQ. CDR3 nucleotides: TGCGCCAGCAGCCGATTCTTAGACAGGGAAAGGACTGAAGCTTTCTTT. The encoded protein is CASSRFLDRERTEAFF.

This clone was detected once. This chain uses TRBV19 with TRBJ2-3, with TRBD2 identical over 13 bases. The CDR3 is made up of 16 amino acids. V trimming: 6 bases; J trimming: 5 bases; junction bases outside the gene matches: 8. CDR1 and CDR2 from the germline V gene are LNHDA and SQIVND (reference sequence). CDR3 sequence reads: CASSTPGLAGLDTQYF. DNA of the CDR3: TGTGCCAGTAGCACCCCGGGACTAGCGGGATTAGATACGCAGTATTTT. The variable domain in full, with the rest retrieved from reference TRBV19 and TRBJ2-3, is DGGITQSPKYLFRKEGQNVTLSCEQNLNHDAMYWYRQDPGQGLRLIYYSQIVNDFQKGDIAEGYSVSREKKESFPLTVTSAQKNPTAFYLCASSTPGLAGLDTQYFGPGTRLTVL.

The rearrangement joins TRBV6-5 to TRBJ2-7; 10 nucleotides agree with TRBD2. The CDR3 runs 15 residues. Germline V gene data show CDR1 as MNHEY and CDR2 as SVGAGI. Losses at the gene ends were 8 bases for V and 2 bases for J; bases not matched to a gene: 9. CDR3 sequence (DNA): TGTGCCAGCGAGGCTAGCGGGAGTCTGGCCTACGAGCAGTACTTC. Residues: CASEASGSLAYEQYF.

The chain employs TRBV2 and TRBJ2-3; 10 nucleotides agree with TRBD2. In germline, CDR1 is SNHLY, CDR2 FYNNEI. Trimming took 3 bases from V and 9 from J; bases not matched to a gene: 3. The CDR3 covers 13 residues. The CDR3 sequence is CASSEGLAKTQYF. The CDR3 nucleotides are TGTGCCAGCAGTGAGGGACTAGCGAAAACGCAGTATTTT.

The chain uses TRBV12-3 or TRBV12-4 and TRBJ2-5, with 8 bases lining up with TRBD2. J gave up 4 bases and V 6 bases, and 4 bases lay outside the gene matches. The CDR3 is made up of 13 amino acids. CDR3 sequence: CASSGGAGETQYF. CDR3 sequence (DNA): TGTGCCAGCAGCGGGGGGGCGGGAGAGACCCAGTACTTC.

V and J are TRBV5-4 and TRBJ1-6; 8 positions agree with TRBD1. This CDR3 has 14 amino acids. Germline loops: CDR1 SGHNT, CDR2 YYREEE (reference sequence). The V gene end was trimmed by 5 bases and the J gene end by 10 bases; junction bases not matched to a gene: 8. The CDR3 DNA reads TGTGCCAGCAGACGCCAGGGGGCTCAATCACCCCTCCACTTT. Translating gives CASRRQGAQSPLHF.